The clone carrying this TCR beta chain was counted between two and nine times. During its preparation, the TCRbeta library received unique molecular identifiers. Each CDR3 protein gets one entry after TCRdb re-called the PCR reads with MiXCR. The table has 600,000 to 700,000 distinct CDR3 sequences, approximately 15% seen once. The data are from a study of T-cell reconstitution after alpha-beta-depleted transplantation in children. The V gene's germline CDR1 is MGHDK and CDR2 SYGVNS. J was trimmed by 9 bases and V by 4 bases; bases with no gene match: 9. CDR3 size: 14 residues. The starting material was PBMCs from the stem cell graft donor, obtained from the stem cell graft. The receptor's source is a human donor who donated a stem cell graft to a child with acute myeloid leukemia. This chain links TRBV25-1 with TRBJ2-1, with 7 bases matching TRBD1. DNA for the CDR3: TGTGCCAGCAGTGGACAGGGTGGTTGGAGTGAGCAGTTCTTC. Its translation: CASSGQGGWSEQFF.